The T cell receptor beta chain under discussion was sequenced for a study of long-term antiretroviral therapy in people with HIV. This clone was recorded only once. CDR1 and CDR2 (germline): SGHAT, FQNNGV. Trimming stripped 1 base from V and 6 bases from J, with 10 bases between. This CDR3 region has 13 residues. immunoSEQ v3.0 was run at survey level. Sequencing used immunoSEQ multiplex PCR; TCRdb keeps in-frame clones, though not all of them. This table holds about 38,000 clones, approximately 79% found once. V is TRBV11-2 and J is TRBJ2-7; a possible D gene is TRBD1 (6 bases). Material: unsorted PBMCs, obtained 1.5 years after starting antiretroviral therapy. This clonotype was obtained from a man aged 18-30 years with HIV. CDR3 in amino acids: CASSLATGSEQYF. CDR3 coding DNA: TGTGCCAGCAGCTTAGCGACAGGCTCCGAGCAGTACTTC. Full variable domain (outside the CDR3, taken from reference TRBV11-2 and TRBJ2-7): EAGVAQSPRYKIIEKRQSVAFWCNPISGHATLYWYQQILGQGPKLLIQFQNNGVVDDSQLPKDRFSAERLKGVDSTLKIQPAKLEDSAVYLCASSLATGSEQYFGPGTRLTVT.